The 21 T cell receptor beta chains reported below all come from one sample, sequenced in a study of CD8+ T cells in alopecia areata. Following extraction, RNA underwent reverse transcription to cDNA, which served as the sequencing template. TCRdb's table, derived via immunoSEQ multiplex PCR, lists solely in-frame clones and lacks some. The table lists 130,000 or so clones, over 60% of them singletons. Stated treatment: oral pan-JAK inhibitor, 5-10 mg twice daily. The source material was CD4+ T cells sorted from blood, sampled at week 4, from a patient treated with tofacitinib. These receptor sequences come from a human donor with alopecia areata.

This clone showed up just a few times. The chain employs TRBV6-1 and TRBJ1-2; D may be TRBD1 (6 bases). The germline V and J ends were trimmed by 3 bases and 8 bases, with 10 bases remaining between them. Germline V CDR1 and CDR2: MNHNS, SASEGT. This CDR3 has 12 residues. This CDR3 reads CASSDGGLGYTF. The CDR3 nucleotides read TGTGCCAGCAGTGATGGGGGGCTGGGCTACACCTTC.

This chain connects TRBV30 to TRBJ1-2; D not certain. Germline loops: CDR1 GTSNPN, CDR2 SVGIG (reference sequence). V was cut by 4 bases and J by 5 bases, with 8 bases left in between. The CDR3 loop spans 11 amino acids. The CDR3 nucleotides read TGTGCCTGGAAGGTTCAATATGGCTACACCTTC. This codes for CAWKVQYGYTF. The full variable domain, rest sourced from reference TRBV30 and TRBJ1-2, is SQTIHQWPATLVQPVGSPLSLECTVEGTSNPNLYWYRQAAGRGLQLLFYSVGIGQISSEVPQNLSASRPQDRQFILSSKKLLLSDSGFYLCAWKVQYGYTFGSGTRLTVV.

The chain has TRBV25-1 and TRBJ1-2; D is ambiguous. The CDR3 sequence is 10 residues long. CDR1 and CDR2 from the germline V gene are MGHDK and SYGVNS. V gave up 10 bases and J gave up 6 bases, with 9 bases separating them. CDR3 sequence reads: CATSVDGYTF. In DNA form, the CDR3 reads TGTGCCACCAGCGTCGATGGCTACACCTTC.

Only a few counts were recorded for this clone. The rearrangement links TRBV29-1 to TRBJ2-5; perhaps TRBD2 as D (5 bases). CDR1 and CDR2 from the germline V gene are SQVTM and ANQGSEA. The ends were cut back, 5 bases at V and 4 bases at J, with 14 bases in the middle. This CDR3 has 13 residues. CDR3 coding DNA: TGCAGCGTTACAAGAAACGGAGGAGAGACCCAGTACTTC. Residues: CSVTRNGGETQYF.

V usage is TRBV5-6 and J usage is TRBJ1-2; tentatively, D is TRBD1 (5 bases). Germline loops: CDR1 SGHDT, CDR2 YYEEEE. CDR3 size: 13 residues. V was pared by 2 bases and J by 8 bases, with 13 bases between. DNA for the CDR3: TGTGCCAGCAGCTTTGGCAGGGCATCCGGCTACACCTTC. It translates to CASSFGRASGYTF. The full variable domain, completed using reference TRBV5-6 and TRBJ1-2, is DAGVTQSPTHLIKTRGQQVTLRCSPKSGHDTVSWYQQALGQGPQFIFQYYEEEERQRGNFPDRFSGHQFPNYSSELNVNALLLGDSALYLCASSFGRASGYTFGSGTRLTVV.

CDR3 amino acids: CSVDKRSYNEQFF. The CDR3 DNA reads TGCAGCGTTGACAAGCGGAGCTACAATGAGCAGTTCTTC. The chain uses TRBV29-1 and TRBJ2-1, with D possibly TRBD2 on 5 matching bases. CDR3 length: 13 amino acids. The germline V gene has CDR1 SQVTM and CDR2 ANQGSEA. V gave up 3 bases and J gave up 3 bases, with 9 bases separating them.

This chain links TRBV29-1 with TRBJ1-1; no firm D call. CDR1 and CDR2 from the germline V gene are SQVTM and ANQGSEA. CDR3 size: 13 residues. Trimming cost V 4 bases and J 3 bases, with 12 bases left between them. The CDR3 nucleotides are TGCAGCGTTGCCAGTTCTCGGTACACTGAAGCTTTCTTT. The encoded protein is CSVASSRYTEAFF.

The CDR3 spells CASSFRTSGPNEQFF. Written as DNA, the CDR3 is TGCGCCAGCAGCTTCCGGACTAGCGGGCCCAATGAGCAGTTCTTC. This sequence joins TRBV4-1 and TRBJ2-1, with TRBD2 matching 11 bases. Germline V gene data show CDR1 as MGHRA and CDR2 as YSYEKL. With V trimmed by 5 bases and J by 6 bases, 6 bases remained unmatched. The CDR3 consists of 15 residues.

This chain connects TRBV7-2 to TRBJ1-5, with 9 bases fitting TRBD1. The junction had 5 bases not matched to a gene; V was cut back by 5 bases and J by 3 bases. Germline V CDR1 and CDR2: SGHTA, FQGNSA. The CDR3 is 15 residues long. The CDR3 sequence: CASSTGTGYNQPQHF. For the CDR3, the DNA is TGTGCCAGCAGCACCGGGACAGGGTACAATCAGCCCCAGCATTTT.

V usage is TRBV29-1 and J usage is TRBJ2-4; D is ambiguous. There are 13 residues in the CDR3. Trimming left V 0 bases short and J 8 bases short, with 11 bases between. CDR1 and CDR2 (germline): SQVTM, ANQGSEA. The CDR3 protein is CSVEDRWGDIQYF. The CDR3 DNA follows: TGCAGCGTTGAAGATCGGTGGGGTGACATTCAGTACTTC.

With respect to this clone: Other DNA sequences in the same sample also yield this CDR3. The chain combines TRBV7-9 with TRBJ2-5; D is unresolved. V was clipped by 3 bases and J by 2 bases, with 1 base between them. Germline loops: CDR1 SEHNR, CDR2 FQNEAQ (reference sequence). The CDR3 length is 11 residues. The chain's CDR3 is CASSLQETQYF. The DNA of the CDR3 is TGTGCCAGCAGCTTGCAAGAGACCCAGTACTTC.

The chain joins TRBV6-5 to TRBJ1-2; a possible D gene is TRBD1 (5 bases). Germline-derived CDR1 and CDR2 are MNHEY and SVGAGI. CDR3 length: 15 residues. Trimming removed 0 bases from V and 8 bases from J, with 16 bases in between. The CDR3 protein is CASSYSGRMVGGYTF. CDR3 in DNA: TGTGCCAGCAGTTACTCGGGGCGGATGGTAGGAGGCTACACCTTC.

V usage is TRBV5-4 and J usage is TRBJ2-7; D is uncertain. The ends were cut back, 4 bases at V and 0 bases at J, with 11 bases in the middle. CDR3 length: 14 residues. Germline V gives CDR1 SGHNT, CDR2 YYREEE (reference sequence). CDR3 nucleotides: TGTGCCAGCAGCACCGACCCCTCCTCCTACGAGCAGTACTTC. Encoded protein: CASSTDPSSYEQYF.

The chain couples TRBV29-1 to TRBJ1-4; D gene unclear. V gave up 3 bases and J gave up 4 bases, with 6 bases separating them. The length of the CDR3 is 12 residues. CDR1 SQVTM and CDR2 ANQGSEA come from the germline V gene. CDR3 amino acids: CSVEVINEKLFF. The CDR3, as DNA: TGCAGCGTTGAGGTCATTAATGAAAAACTGTTTTTT.

The CDR3 reads CASSSEDHTDTQYF. The DNA for the CDR3 is TGCGCCAGCAGCTCCGAAGACCATACAGATACGCAGTATTTT. The rearrangement joins TRBV5-1 to TRBJ2-3, with D unresolved. Trimming shortened V by 3 bases and J by 3 bases, and 11 bases separated the two germline ends. CDR3 length: 14 amino acids. CDR1 and CDR2 from the germline V gene are SGHRS and YFSETQ.

This chain connects TRBV15 to TRBJ2-2; D uncertain. Trimming left V 5 bases short and J 4 bases short, with 5 bases between. The CDR3 is 12 amino acids. Germline-derived CDR1 and CDR2 are LNHNV and YYDKDF (reference sequence). The CDR3 loop reads CATSRATGELFF. For the CDR3, the DNA is TGTGCCACCAGCCGAGCCACCGGGGAGCTGTTTTTT.

This clone was found once. The chain joins TRBV6-5 to TRBJ2-7, with TRBD1 identical over 7 bases. This CDR3 spans 15 amino acids. In germline, CDR1 is MNHEY, CDR2 SVGAGI. The J segment lost 0 bases and the V segment lost 4 bases, leaving 6 bases of the junction unmatched. The CDR3 here is CASSSAGTASYEQYF. The CDR3 DNA is TGTGCCAGCAGTTCTGCCGGGACAGCCTCCTACGAGCAGTACTTC.

The rearrangement joins TRBV29-1 to TRBJ1-1, with D possibly matching TRBD1 (5 bases). Looked up from germline, CDR1 is SQVTM and CDR2 is ANQGSEA. Trimming removed 2 bases from V and 13 bases from J, with 8 bases in between. The CDR3 length is 9 residues. The CDR3 loop reads CSVESRGFF. CDR3 DNA sequence: TGCAGCGTTGAAAGTAGGGGTTTCTTT.

The V gene is TRBV28, the J gene TRBJ2-5; the match to TRBD2 covers 11 bases. This CDR3 has 16 residues. The V gene's germline CDR1 is MDHEN and CDR2 SYDVKM. Germline trimming cut 4 bases from V and 5 bases from J; bases unmatched to any gene: 9. The CDR3 protein is CASSYLAGGKRETQYF. As DNA, the CDR3 is TGTGCCAGCAGTTATTTAGCGGGAGGGAAGAGGGAGACCCAGTACTTC.

The chain couples TRBV10-3 to TRBJ2-7; unclear D gene. The V and J ends lost 0 bases and 2 bases respectively, with 8 bases between them. This CDR3 is built from 14 residues. Looked up from germline, CDR1 is ENHRY and CDR2 is SYGVKD. The CDR3 DNA reads as TGTGCCATCAGTGAGTCGGGCAGGACCTACGAGCAGTACTTC. It encodes CAISESGRTYEQYF.

This clone was seen only a few times. This chain connects TRBV19 to TRBJ2-4; D is possibly TRBD1 (5 bases). Per germline, CDR1 LNHDA and CDR2 SQIVND (reference sequence). The V and J ends lost 8 bases and 6 bases respectively, with 11 bases between them. This CDR3 has 12 residues. CDR3 nucleotides: TGTGCCAGTTCGCAAACAGGAAACATTCAGTACTTC. It encodes CASSQTGNIQYF.